Following are 10 T cell receptor beta chains from one sample sequenced in a study of blood T cells in healthy people across ages. Next came a second PCR, run for 7 to 11 cycles, which used a sample-barcoded 5' primer along with a J-beta primer mix. Each CDR3 protein is one row after TCRdb ran MiXCR on the 5' RACE reads. The sample has over 550,000 distinct CDR3 sequences, under 30% seen once. What was sequenced was blood. All receptors derive from a woman aged 80 or older in good health.

The table lists this clonotype with many counts. The V and J genes are TRBV2 and TRBJ2-5; the match to TRBD2 covers 11 bases. There are 15 residues in the CDR3. CDR1 is SNHLY and CDR2 is FYNNEI in the germline V gene. V lost 5 bases and J lost 0; bases outside the gene matches: 2. CDR3 sequence: CASSRLAGHQETQYF. CDR3 nucleotide sequence: TGTGCCAGCAGTCGACTAGCGGGACACCAAGAGACCCAGTACTTC.

This clonotype showed up many times. This rearrangement joins TRBV20-1 to TRBJ1-2; unclear D gene. V was trimmed by 0 bases and J by 2 bases, leaving 4 bases between them. The germline gives CDR1 DFQATT, CDR2 SNEGSKA (reference sequence). CDR3 length equals 12 residues. CDR3 DNA sequence: TGCAGTGCTAGAGACAAGAACTATGGCTACACCTTC. This codes for CSARDKNYGYTF.

This clonotype was picked up one time. The chain uses TRBV7-8 and TRBJ1-1; D is unclear. V was shortened by 4 bases and J by 0 bases, with 9 bases between the two germline ends. CDR1 and CDR2 from the germline V gene are SGHVS and FQNEAQ. This CDR3 comprises 14 residues. This chain's CDR3 is CASSSLLMNTEAFF. The CDR3 nucleotides are TGTGCCAGCAGCTCCTTACTTATGAACACTGAAGCTTTCTTT. Full variable domain (outside the CDR3, taken from reference TRBV7-8 and TRBJ1-1): GAGVSQSPRYKVAKRGQDVALRCDPISGHVSLFWYQQALGQGPEFLTYFQNEAQLDKSGLPSDRFFAERPEGSVSTLKIQRTQQEDSAVYLCASSSLLMNTEAFFGQGTRLTVV.

The chain employs TRBV9 and TRBJ1-2; no firm D call. Per germline, CDR1 SGDLS and CDR2 YYNGEE. Trimming stripped 9 bases from V and 0 bases from J, with 12 bases between. The CDR3 consists of 13 residues. CDR3 DNA: TGTGCCATTTGGGAGCAGCCTAACTATGGCTACACCTTC. This encodes CAIWEQPNYGYTF.

Ten or more counts support this clonotype. The J gene is TRBJ2-7, the V gene TRBV18, with D maybe TRBD1 (5 bases). This CDR3 region has 14 residues. Germline V gene sequence: CDR1 KGHSH, CDR2 LQKENI. V dropped 6 bases and J dropped 2 bases, with 14 bases sitting between them. CDR3 region: CASSPQGTTYEQYF. CDR3 coding DNA: TGTGCCAGCTCGCCTCAGGGCACTACCTACGAGCAGTACTTC.

On this clonotype: A read error is possible here, since a much larger clone lies one base away. The rearrangement links TRBV20-1 to TRBJ2-1; TRBD2 might be the D (6 bases). The germline V and J ends were trimmed by 7 bases and 13 bases, with 26 bases remaining between them. The CDR3 runs 14 residues. Germline-derived CDR1 and CDR2 are DFQATT and SNEGSKA (reference sequence). The CDR3 DNA sequence: TGCAGTGTTTCGACTGGGGACTTTGAAGAGACCCAGTTCTTC. Translation: CSVSTGDFEETQFF.

V and J are TRBV5-5 and TRBJ2-3, with a weak D call TRBD1 (5 bases). Trimming left V 4 bases short and J 0 bases short, with 12 bases between. The germline gives CDR1 SGHKS, CDR2 YYEKEE (reference sequence). This CDR3 comprises 15 residues. The CDR3 loop reads CASSTDNLSTDTQYF. CDR3 DNA: TGTGCCAGCAGCACGGACAACCTTAGCACAGATACGCAGTATTTT.

This clonotype appeared a few times. The J gene is TRBJ2-7, the V gene TRBV20-1, with TRBD1 identical over 8 bases. From germline, CDR1 is DFQATT and CDR2 SNEGSKA (reference sequence). The trim removed 6 bases at V and 1 base at J, leaving 2 bases unmatched. This CDR3 has 12 amino acids. CDR3 in amino acids: CSAWTGSYEQYF. CDR3 in DNA: TGCAGTGCCTGGACAGGGTCCTACGAGCAGTACTTC.

Notes on this clonotype: This sequence may be a read error, since a much larger clone differs from it by one base. The chain couples TRBV15 to TRBJ1-2; D might be TRBD1 (6 bases). The CDR3 has 14 residues. Germline CDR1 and CDR2: LNHNV and YYDKDF (reference sequence). CDR3 in amino acids: CATSRRGYDYGCTF. In nucleotides, the CDR3 is TGTGCCACCAGCAGAAGGGGGTACGACTATGGCTGCACCTTC.

This clonotype was detected ten times or more. The chain combines TRBV3-1 with TRBJ2-3; tentatively, D is TRBD2 (5 bases). Deletions cut 0 bases from V and 5 bases from J, with 6 bases between. Looked up from germline, CDR1 is LGHDT and CDR2 is YNNKEL (reference sequence). This CDR3 region has 13 residues. The CDR3 DNA reads as TGTGCCAGCAGCCAAGACGGAGGAGATACGCAGTATTTT. This translates into CASSQDGGDTQYF.